The next 16 T cell receptor beta chains were all read from a single sample in a study of blood T cells in healthy people across ages. The second PCR ran roughly 6 to 11 cycles with a sample-barcoded 5' primer and J-beta primers. TCRdb fed the 5' RACE reads into MiXCR, producing one record per CDR3 protein. The repertoire holds almost 1 million distinct CDR3 sequences, with about 51% as singletons. Material for sequencing was blood. The source is an older woman in good health.

This chain links TRBV7-2 with TRBJ2-3; D remains ambiguous. V lost 5 bases, J lost 9 bases, and 18 bases lay in between. Germline loops: CDR1 SGHTA, CDR2 FQGNSA. The CDR3 is 14 residues long. The CDR3 DNA sequence: TGTGCCAGCAGCCCGTCGTGGACGACGGAGACGCAGTATTTT. Translated, it gives CASSPSWTTETQYF.

V is TRBV28 and J is TRBJ2-5; TRBD1 agrees at 9 bases. The J call may be wrong; the DNA end is better matched by TRBJ2-7. CDR3 length equals 15 residues. Germline assignment: CDR1 MDHEN and CDR2 SYDVKM. The CDR3 DNA reads as TGTGCCAGCAGCCGTCGGGACAGGGTGGCCTACGAGCAGTACTTC. Translated, it gives CASSRRDRVAYEQYF.

The gene calls are TRBV15 and TRBJ2-7, with 7 bases lining up with TRBD1. Germline V gene sequence: CDR1 LNHNV, CDR2 YYDKDF (reference sequence). The CDR3 runs 15 residues. V shed 1 base and J 3 bases; nucleotides not matched to a gene: 6. The CDR3 coding sequence is TGTGCCACCAGCAGAGTAAGGGACAGCCGCTACGAGCAGTACTTC. Amino acids: CATSRVRDSRYEQYF.

This clonotype has just a few counts. This chain connects TRBV29-1 to TRBJ2-5; either TRBD1 or TRBD2 may supply D (5 bases each). The ends were cut back, 8 bases at V and 7 bases at J, with 14 bases in the middle. This CDR3 region has 11 residues. Germline CDR1 reads SQVTM; CDR2 reads ANQGSEA. CDR3 sequence: CSHGALGTQYF. For the CDR3, the DNA is TGCAGCCACGGGGCCCTGGGGACCCAGTACTTC.

J is TRBJ2-4 and V is TRBV6-1, with D hard to call. The last part of the DNA fits TRBJ2-7 better; the J call may be wrong. This CDR3 has 15 residues. The germline gives CDR1 MNHNS, CDR2 SASEGT. CDR3 coding DNA: TGTGCCAGCAGTGAAACTTCTTGGGCCTACTACGAGCAGTACTTC. Amino acids: CASSETSWAYYEQYF.

The V gene is TRBV7-6, the J gene TRBJ2-3, with a possible D match to TRBD2 (6 bases). The CDR3 sequence is 17 residues long. Germline V gives CDR1 SGHVS, CDR2 FNYEAQ. Trimming left V 5 bases short and J 0 bases short, with 18 bases between. This CDR3 reads CASSPSAVAASTDTQYF. Here the CDR3 DNA reads TGTGCCAGCAGCCCTTCCGCCGTAGCGGCTAGCACAGATACGCAGTATTTT.

V is TRBV12-3 or TRBV12-4 and J is TRBJ2-3; D is uncertain. There are 14 residues in the CDR3. V was trimmed by 0 bases and J by 6 bases, leaving 10 bases between them. The CDR3, as DNA: TGTGCCAGCAGTTTAGCCAGGTCCTTGGATACGCAGTATTTT. Translating it yields CASSLARSLDTQYF.

The chain employs TRBV3-1 and TRBJ1-2, with D unresolved. The V end lost 2 bases, the J end lost 4 bases, and 20 bases lay between the germline ends. The CDR3 contains 17 residues. The germline V gene encodes CDR1 LGHDT and CDR2 YNNKEL (reference sequence). The CDR3 sequence is CASSQQPRRDLSYGYTF. The CDR3 DNA follows: TGTGCCAGCAGCCAACAACCACGACGGGATTTGAGCTATGGCTACACCTTC.

V and J are TRBV18 and TRBJ1-1; 8 nucleotides agree with TRBD1. The CDR3 is 14 residues long. Germline assignment: CDR1 KGHSH and CDR2 LQKENI. V shed 3 bases and J 6 bases; nucleotides not matched to a gene: 6. CDR3 protein: CASSPGTGKPEAFF. The CDR3 DNA reads TGTGCCAGCTCACCCGGGACAGGAAAGCCTGAAGCTTTCTTT.

The J gene is TRBJ2-7, the V gene TRBV7-6, with D maybe TRBD1 (6 bases). This CDR3 region has 14 residues. Trimming stripped 8 bases from V and 4 bases from J, with 18 bases between. CDR1 and CDR2 from the germline V gene are SGHVS and FNYEAQ. This chain's CDR3 is CASGPHSGAYEQYF. DNA for the CDR3: TGTGCCAGCGGACCCCATTCAGGGGCGTACGAGCAGTACTTC.

V usage is TRBV7-2 and J usage is TRBJ2-3; 7 bases line up with TRBD2. From germline, CDR1 is SGHTA and CDR2 FQGNSA. The V segment lost 5 bases and the J segment 4 bases; nucleotides outside the gene matches: 15. The length of the CDR3 is 17 residues. In nucleotides, the CDR3 is TGTGCCAGCAGCCAAAATCTAGGGCGGGAGATCGCAGATACGCAGTATTTT. Its translation is CASSQNLGREIADTQYF.

V usage is TRBV28 and J usage is TRBJ2-1; 7 bases match TRBD2. The CDR3 loop spans 14 amino acids. CDR1 is MDHEN, CDR2 SYDVKM, per germline. V gave up 6 bases and J gave up 0 bases; unmatched junction bases: 2. This CDR3 reads CASRRDYSYNEQFF. The DNA for the CDR3 is TGTGCCAGCAGACGGGACTACTCCTACAATGAGCAGTTCTTC.

This clonotype was observed a handful of times. The chain links TRBV7-9 to TRBJ2-5; no clear D. The CDR3 runs 15 residues. V was clipped by 0 bases and J by 3 bases, with 11 bases between them. Germline V gene sequence: CDR1 SEHNR, CDR2 FQNEAQ (reference sequence). This CDR3 reads CASSLAITVEETQYF. As DNA, the CDR3 is TGTGCCAGCAGCTTAGCGATAACTGTAGAAGAGACCCAGTACTTC.

The chain uses TRBV6-6 and TRBJ2-7; no clear D gene. Between the trimmed V and J ends, which lost 0 bases and 3 bases, there was a span of 12 bases. Germline lookup yields CDR1 MNHNY and CDR2 SVGAGI (reference sequence). The CDR3 has 15 residues. CDR3 coding DNA: TGTGCCAGCAGTTACTCGGGCACCTCGGGCTACGAGCAGTACTTC. Encoded protein: CASSYSGTSGYEQYF.

This clonotype was seen just once. The chain has TRBV7-9 and TRBJ2-3; 10 positions agree with TRBD2. Per the germline V gene, CDR1 is SEHNR and CDR2 is FQNEAQ (reference sequence). V shed 4 bases, J shed 2 bases, and the junction held 6 bases outside the gene matches. This CDR3 is built from 16 residues. The DNA of the CDR3 is TGTGCCAGCAGCTGGGGGACTAGCGCCGCCACAGATACGCAGTATTTT. Protein sequence: CASSWGTSAATDTQYF.

The rearrangement joins TRBV12-3 or TRBV12-4 to TRBJ1-5; D is unclear. The CDR3 covers 16 residues. Trimming stripped 1 base from V and 1 base from J, with 11 bases between. CDR3 sequence reads: CASSLGLGQSNQPQHF. The CDR3 DNA sequence: TGTGCCAGCAGTTTAGGTTTAGGGCAGAGCAATCAGCCCCAGCATTTT.